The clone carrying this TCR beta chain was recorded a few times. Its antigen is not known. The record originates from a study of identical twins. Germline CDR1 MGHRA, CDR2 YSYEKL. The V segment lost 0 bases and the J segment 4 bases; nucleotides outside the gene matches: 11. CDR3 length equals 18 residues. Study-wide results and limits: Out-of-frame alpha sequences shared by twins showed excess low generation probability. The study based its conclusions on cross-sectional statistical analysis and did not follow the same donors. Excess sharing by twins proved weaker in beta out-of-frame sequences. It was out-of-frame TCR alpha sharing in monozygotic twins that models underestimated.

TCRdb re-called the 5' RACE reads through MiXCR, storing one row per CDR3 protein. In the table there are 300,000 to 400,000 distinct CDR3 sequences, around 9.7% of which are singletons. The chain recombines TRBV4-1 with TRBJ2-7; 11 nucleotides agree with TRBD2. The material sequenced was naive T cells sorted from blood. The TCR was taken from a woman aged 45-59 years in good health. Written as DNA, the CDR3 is TGCGCCAGCAGCCAAGAATGGCTAGCGGGAGGTTTAAGGTACGAGCAGTACGTC. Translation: CASSQEWLAGGLRYEQYV.